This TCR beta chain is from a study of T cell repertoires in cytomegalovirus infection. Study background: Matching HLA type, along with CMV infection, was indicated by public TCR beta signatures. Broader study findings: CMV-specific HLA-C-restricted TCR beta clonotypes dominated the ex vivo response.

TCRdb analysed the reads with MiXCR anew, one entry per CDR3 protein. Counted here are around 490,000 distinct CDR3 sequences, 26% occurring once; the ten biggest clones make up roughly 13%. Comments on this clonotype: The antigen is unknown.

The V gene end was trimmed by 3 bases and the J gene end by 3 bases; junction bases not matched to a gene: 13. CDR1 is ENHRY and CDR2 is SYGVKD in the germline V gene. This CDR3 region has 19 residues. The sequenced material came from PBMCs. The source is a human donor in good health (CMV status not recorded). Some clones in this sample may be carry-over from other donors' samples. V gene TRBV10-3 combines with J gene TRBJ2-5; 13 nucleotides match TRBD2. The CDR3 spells CAISDLLTQGLAGEETQYF. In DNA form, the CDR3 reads TGTGCCATCAGTGATTTACTCACTCAAGGACTAGCGGGAGAAGAGACCCAGTACTTC.